This T cell receptor (beta chain) was found in a study of blood T cells in healthy people across ages. Between the trimmed V and J ends, which lost 8 bases and 5 bases, there was a span of 18 bases. CDR1 SQVTM and CDR2 ANQGSEA come from the germline V gene. CDR3 size: 13 residues. It was with a sample-barcoded 5' primer and a J-beta primer mix that a second PCR of about 6 to 12 cycles was run. Each sample yielded at least 2.5 million CDR3-containing paired-end reads. TCRdb ran MiXCR on the 5' RACE reads and lists one entry per CDR3 protein. Of some 1.4 million distinct CDR3 sequences in the sample, 35% to 45% were seen once.

The V gene is TRBV29-1, the J gene TRBJ1-1, with a possible D match to TRBD1 (6 bases). Sequenced sample: blood. This TCR was recovered from a woman aged 18-35 years in good health. CDR3 DNA sequence: TGCAGCCTCTTTATCAGGGGAACGACTGAAGCTTTCTTT. Translated, it gives CSLFIRGTTEAFF.